This TCR beta chain originates from a study of cytomegalovirus exposure and HLA in healthy donors. V was clipped by 10 bases and J by 2 bases; unmatched bases: 3. The germline V gene has CDR1 LNHDA and CDR2 SQIVND (reference sequence). The CDR3 runs to 13 residues. Of note for this clone: Its antigen is undetermined.

Overall study results and limits: Across all donors, roughly uniform sequencing depth was an assumption of the presence/absence analyses. TCR beta V- and J-gene trimming was later associated with a missense DCLRE1C variant.

Researchers ran the PCR with 60 Vbeta and 13 Jbeta primers. The table came from immunoSEQ multiplex PCR; TCRdb's copy has only in-frame clones and leaves some out. The sample consists of 80,000 to 95,000 clones, roughly 77% of them appearing once. The specimen was PBMCs. The clonotype originates from a woman aged 40 to 50 in good health and CMV-seropositive. J is TRBJ2-3 and V is TRBV19; 10 bases are shared with TRBD2. This CDR3 is CATSGSSTDTQYF. The CDR3 DNA follows: TGTGCCACTAGCGGGAGTTCCACAGATACGCAGTATTTT. The full variable domain, its missing parts supplied by reference TRBV19 and TRBJ2-3, is DGGITQSPKYLFRKEGQNVTLSCEQNLNHDAMYWYRQDPGQGLRLIYYSQIVNDFQKGDIAEGYSVSREKKESFPLTVTSAQKNPTAFYLCATSGSSTDTQYFGPGTRLTVL.